These T cell receptor beta chains were read from a single sample in a study of T cell responses to AZD1222 COVID-19 vaccine. Libraries were prepared by immunoSEQ multiplex PCR; TCRdb keeps only in-frame clonotypes and omits some of them. Of more than 150,000 clones detected, 85% to 95% appear once; the ten largest clones hold about 10%. The input for sequencing was peripheral blood, taken on day 0 of AZD1222 vaccination. The receptors originated from an adult in good health. CDR3s include the opening cysteine and the closing phenylalanine or tryptophan. The D gene is left open where the match is weak. Clone sizes are given selectively: once, few, many, or a class where the clone is expanded.

V	J	size	D	CDR3	DNA
TRBV18	TRBJ1-3	once	-	CASSPLGTQTGNTIYF	TGTGCCAGCTCACCTCTCGGGACACAAACTGGAAACACCATATATTTT
TRBV27	TRBJ2-2	-	-	CASSFGTGELFF	TGTGCCAGCAGTTTTGGCACCGGGGAGCTGTTTTTT
TRBV14	TRBJ2-2	-	-	CASSQDRSTGELFF	TGTGCCAGCAGCCAAGATAGGTCGACCGGGGAGCTGTTTTTT
TRBV3-1/TRBV3-2	TRBJ2-5	-	-	CASSRQERVETQYF	TGTGCCAGCAGCCGCCAAGAAAGAGTGGAGACCCAGTACTTC
TRBV7-9	TRBJ2-7	-	TRBD1	CASSFPGQGNPYEQYF	TGTGCCAGCAGCTTCCCGGGACAGGGGAACCCCTACGAGCAGTACTTC
TRBV19	TRBJ2-2	-	TRBD1	CASSTYRGTSPGELFF	TGTGCCAGTAGTACCTACAGGGGGACCAGCCCCGGGGAGCTGTTTTTT
TRBV6-2/TRBV6-3	TRBJ1-6	once	-	CASSRVDNSPLHF	TGTGCCAGCAGCCGAGTGGATAATTCACCCCTCCACTTT
TRBV3-1/TRBV3-2	TRBJ1-3	-	TRBD1	CASSQPTGRENTIYF	TGTGCCAGCAGCCAACCGACAGGGAGGGAAAACACCATATATTTT
TRBV10-3	TRBJ2-1	-	TRBD2	CAISETSGYNEQFF	TGTGCCATCAGTGAGACTAGCGGGTATAATGAGCAGTTCTTC
TRBV19	TRBJ1-2	-	TRBD1	CASSWDRGMRGYTF	TGTGCCAGTAGTTGGGACAGGGGGATGAGAGGCTACACCTTC
TRBV5-4	TRBJ2-2	-	-	CATQSPAGELFF	TGTGCCACCCAGAGCCCCGCCGGGGAGCTGTTTTTT
TRBV6-2/TRBV6-3	TRBJ1-2	-	-	CASSYGGSGYTF	TGTGCCAGCAGTTATGGTGGTTCTGGCTACACCTTC
TRBV4-3	TRBJ2-1	-	-	CASSQGPKGDEQFF	TGCGCCAGCAGCCAAGGCCCGAAAGGCGATGAGCAGTTCTTC
TRBV7-8	TRBJ1-1	once	-	CASSLEVGEAFF	TGTGCCAGCAGCTTAGAAGTCGGGGAAGCTTTCTTT
TRBV11-2	TRBJ1-2	-	-	CASSLDWSVNYGYTF	TGTGCCAGCAGCTTAGATTGGTCAGTTAACTATGGCTACACCTTC
TRBV7-9	TRBJ2-7	-	-	CASSLSRQYYEQYF	TGTGCCAGCAGCTTAAGTAGGCAGTACTACGAGCAGTACTTC
TRBV5-5	TRBJ1-4	-	-	CASSLGTGTLAYPTNEKLFF	TGTGCCAGCAGCCTGGGGACCGGGACTTTAGCTTATCCAACTAATGAAAAACTGTTTTTT
TRBV7-9	TRBJ1-2	-	-	CASSLESVGGYTF	TGTGCCAGCAGCTTAGAGTCAGTCGGTGGCTACACCTTC
TRBV15	TRBJ1-6	-	TRBD1	CATSRDRGGTAYNSPLHF	TGTGCCACCAGCAGAGATAGAGGGGGCACCGCCTATAATTCACCCCTCCACTTT
TRBV19	TRBJ1-2	-	TRBD1	CASSRGTGDLNYGYTF	TGTGCCAGTAGCCGCGGGACAGGCGATCTTAACTATGGCTACACCTTC
TRBV10-3	TRBJ1-6	-	-	CAISELKGTDSPLHF	TGTGCCATCAGTGAGTTGAAGGGGACGGATTCACCCCTCCACTTT
TRBV25-1	TRBJ2-5	-	-	CASSAQGETQYF	TGTGCCAGCAGCGCGCAGGGAGAGACCCAGTACTTC
TRBV5-1	TRBJ1-1	-	TRBD1	CASGTTGGAEAFF	TGCGCCAGCGGTACTACAGGGGGGGCTGAAGCTTTCTTT
TRBV28	TRBJ1-2	-	-	CASSLDNYGYTF	TGTGCCAGCAGCCTGGACAACTATGGCTACACCTTC
TRBV7-7	TRBJ2-3	-	-	CASSLGSGNTDTQYF	TGTGCCAGCAGCTTAGGAAGTGGTAACACAGATACGCAGTATTTT
TRBV18	TRBJ1-3	-	TRBD1	CASSADRAGNTIYF	TGTGCCAGCTCAGCCGACAGGGCTGGAAACACCATATATTTT
TRBV12-3/TRBV12-4	TRBJ1-2	-	-	CASSYDSNGDYTF	TGTGCCAGCAGCTATGATTCAAATGGCGACTACACCTTC
TRBV5-1	TRBJ1-1	-	-	CASSLEGNTEAFF	TGCGCCAGCAGCTTGGAAGGGAACACTGAAGCTTTCTTT
TRBV19	TRBJ2-6	-	-	CASSIGGYSGANVLTF	TGTGCCAGTAGTATAGGCGGGTACTCTGGGGCCAACGTCCTGACTTTC
TRBV6-4	TRBJ1-2	-	TRBD1	CASSEVWDRINYGYTF	TGTGCCAGCAGTGAGGTTTGGGACAGAATTAACTATGGCTACACCTTC
TRBV30	TRBJ1-5	-	-	CAWDRWNQPQHF	TGTGCCTGGGACAGGTGGAATCAGCCCCAGCATTTT
TRBV7-6	TRBJ1-4	-	TRBD1	CASSLATGGVEKLFF	TGTGCCAGCAGCTTAGCCACAGGGGGCGTTGAAAAACTGTTTTTT
TRBV6-5	TRBJ2-7	-	TRBD2	CASSYSPGGASYEQYF	TGTGCCAGCAGTTATTCCCCGGGGGGGGCCTCCTACGAGCAGTACTTC
TRBV4-1	TRBJ2-2	-	TRBD2	CASSQAHIAGGTGELFF	TGCGCCAGCAGCCAAGCTCATATTGCGGGAGGAACCGGGGAGCTGTTTTTT
TRBV5-8	TRBJ1-1	-	-	CASTLPGPHTEAFF	TGTGCCAGTACCCTGCCAGGCCCCCACACTGAAGCTTTCTTT
TRBV28	TRBJ1-3	-	-	CASVSGNTIYF	TGTGCCTCTGTCTCTGGAAACACCATATATTTT
TRBV28	TRBJ1-5	-	TRBD1	CASRQGNQPQHF	TGTGCCAGCAGACAGGGGAATCAGCCCCAGCATTTT